Included here is one T cell receptor (beta chain) sequence, with context. The target antigen is unknown. This sample stems from a study of beta chain features in type 1 diabetes. Study-level information: Cell yields, gender and age were similar in healthy donors and patients.

The CDR3 consists of 16 residues. The germline gives CDR1 SGHNT, CDR2 YYREEE (reference sequence). V was pared by 5 bases and J by 0 bases, with 4 bases of the junction left unmatched. The sequenced template was cDNA made from the entire isolated RNA. Sequencing of naive, central memory and regulatory T cell samples gave an average of about 3.57 million reads. Data came from immunoSEQ multiplex PCR; TCRdb stores just in-frame clones and leaves some out. The profile shows some 230,000 clones, more than 9% of them singletons. The study, taken as a whole, reports: It was possible that PCR favored shorter templates, equally so in patients and controls.

The chain employs TRBV5-4 and TRBJ2-6; 8 bases align to TRBD2. Material for sequencing was naive CD4+ T cells from blood. This TCR came from a woman younger than 35 in good health. The CDR3 coding sequence is TGTGCCAGCAGGGCGGGGGGCGGCTCTGGGGCCAACGTCCTGACTTTC. Translation gives CASRAGGGSGANVLTF.